The present T cell receptor beta chain was sequenced within a study of T cell clonotyping in hematopoietic cell transplantation. Study results and limitations: Pathologically expanded recipient clonotypes increased progressively from day 30 to day 180 as diversity fell. Graft donor and pretransplant recipient Inverse Simpson Index values predicted broader posttransplant TCR diversity.

This CDR3 comprises 15 residues. In germline, CDR1 is MNHEY, CDR2 SVGAGI. Trimming removed 6 bases at V and 4 bases at J, with 15 bases between. The protocol was immunoSEQ multiplex PCR, while the TCRdb copy is restricted to in-frame clones and leaves out a portion. This sample has 55,000 to 70,000 clones, with 90% to 95% found just once. Details on this clone: No antigen is known for it.

The source is a man aged 50 or older in good health. Some clones in this sample may be carry-over from other donors' samples. This chain joins TRBV6-5 and TRBJ2-2, with D perhaps TRBD1 (6 bases). The material sequenced was peripheral blood mononuclear cells. In nucleotides, the CDR3 is TGTGCCAGCAGGGATATACGACAGGCCACCGGGGAGCTGTTTTTT. The encoded protein is CASRDIRQATGELFF.